This T cell receptor beta chain comes out of a study of beta chain features in type 1 diabetes. Study overall: Age, gender, cell numbers and subset yield matched between patients and controls. General study points: Within each of all four CD4+ subsets, Type 1 diabetes patients had TCRB CDR3s that were moderately but significantly shorter. Amplification by PCR could prefer shorter templates, with the same effect in patients and controls.

In this sample, this clone turned up a few times. Its antigen is still unknown. The ends were cut back, 5 bases at V and 1 base at J, with 9 bases in the middle. CDR1 is SGHRS and CDR2 is YFSETQ in the germline V gene. The CDR3 has 13 amino acids. The isolated RNA, all of it, was reverse transcribed, so expressed TCRB transcripts were what got sequenced. For naive, central memory and regulatory T cell samples, reads averaged approximately 3.9 million. Sequencing was performed with immunoSEQ multiplex PCR; in TCRdb, only in-frame clones are kept and a portion is missing. The table shows 250,000 to 300,000 clones, with roughly 24% occurring only once.

The TCR sequence derives from a woman in her 30s with type 1 diabetes. Sample: naive CD4+ T cells from blood. This chain joins TRBV5-1 and TRBJ2-5; D possibly corresponds to TRBD2 (6 bases). The CDR3 is CASRQGLQETQYF. In DNA, the CDR3 is TGCGCCAGCAGGCAGGGACTCCAAGAGACCCAGTACTTC.